Listed here is a single T cell receptor beta chain. The antigen remains undetermined. Time point noted: week 47, end of study. In every dose of vaccine, 300 ug of mutant IDH1 20-mer peptide was given alongside topical imiquimod. These data belong to a study of a mutant IDH1 vaccine in newly diagnosed glioma. At the level of the study: In some groups vaccination began 4-6 weeks post-radiotherapy; others received it with temozolomide. Earlier therapy was either radiotherapy, temozolomide, or both, and most got both.

The CDR3 spans 14 residues. Trimming removed 3 bases at V and 4 bases at J, with 9 bases between. From germline, CDR1 is PRHDT and CDR2 FYEKMQ (reference sequence). Profiled with immunoSEQ multiplex PCR; TCRdb holds only in-frame clones, not every one. The profile shows 10,000 to 15,000 clones, around 78% of them singletons. The clonotype was recovered from a middle-aged woman with glioma. Sequencing used PBMCs, obtained from a glioma patient whose treatment included an IDH1 peptide vaccine. The chain is built from TRBV13 and TRBJ2-2; no clear D. CDR3 in amino acids: CASSFSRTTGELFF. The CDR3 DNA is TGTGCCAGCAGCTTCTCGAGGACCACCGGGGAGCTGTTTTTT. Full variable domain (rest looked up from reference TRBV13 and TRBJ2-2): AAGVIQSPRHLIKEKRETATLKCYPIPRHDTVYWYQQGPGQDPQFLISFYEKMQSDKGSIPDRFSAQQFSDYHSELNMSSLELGDSALYFCASSFSRTTGELFFGEGSRLTVL.